The clone carrying this TCR beta chain was observed many times. Profiling relied on immunoSEQ multiplex PCR, and the TCRdb table lists in-frame clones only, not all of them. This sample comprises some 31,000 clones, none seen once only. The record originates from a study of T cells after posttransplantation cyclophosphamide. V lost 4 bases and J lost 4, with 17 bases in between. CDR3 size: 15 residues. Germline CDR1 is SGHRS and CDR2 is YFSETQ. This rearrangement joins TRBV5-1 to TRBJ1-1; TRBD1 is a possible D gene (6 bases). Sequences were obtained from PBMCs. The receptor was isolated from a woman in her twenties or thirties in good health and a related stem cell transplant donor. Here the CDR3 reads CASSGGRGGGTEAFF. As DNA, the CDR3 is TGCGCCAGCAGCGGGGGCCGGGGAGGAGGCACTGAAGCTTTCTTT.